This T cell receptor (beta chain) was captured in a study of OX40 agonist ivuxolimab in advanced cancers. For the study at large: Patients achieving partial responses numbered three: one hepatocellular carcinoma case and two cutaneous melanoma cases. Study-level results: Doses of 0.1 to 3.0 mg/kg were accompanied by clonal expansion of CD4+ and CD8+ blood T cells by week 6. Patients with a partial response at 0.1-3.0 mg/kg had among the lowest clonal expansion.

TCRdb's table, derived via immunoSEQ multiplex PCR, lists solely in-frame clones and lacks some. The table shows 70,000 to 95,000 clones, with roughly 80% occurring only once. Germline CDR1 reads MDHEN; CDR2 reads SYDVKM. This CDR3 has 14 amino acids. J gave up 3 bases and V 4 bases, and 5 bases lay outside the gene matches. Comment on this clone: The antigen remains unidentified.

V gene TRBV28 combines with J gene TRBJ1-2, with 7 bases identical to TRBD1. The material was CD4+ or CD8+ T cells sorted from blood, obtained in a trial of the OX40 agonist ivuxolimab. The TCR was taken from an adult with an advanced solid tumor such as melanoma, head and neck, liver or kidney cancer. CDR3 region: CASSSTGRDYGYTF. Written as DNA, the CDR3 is TGTGCCAGCAGTTCGACAGGGAGGGACTATGGCTACACCTTC.